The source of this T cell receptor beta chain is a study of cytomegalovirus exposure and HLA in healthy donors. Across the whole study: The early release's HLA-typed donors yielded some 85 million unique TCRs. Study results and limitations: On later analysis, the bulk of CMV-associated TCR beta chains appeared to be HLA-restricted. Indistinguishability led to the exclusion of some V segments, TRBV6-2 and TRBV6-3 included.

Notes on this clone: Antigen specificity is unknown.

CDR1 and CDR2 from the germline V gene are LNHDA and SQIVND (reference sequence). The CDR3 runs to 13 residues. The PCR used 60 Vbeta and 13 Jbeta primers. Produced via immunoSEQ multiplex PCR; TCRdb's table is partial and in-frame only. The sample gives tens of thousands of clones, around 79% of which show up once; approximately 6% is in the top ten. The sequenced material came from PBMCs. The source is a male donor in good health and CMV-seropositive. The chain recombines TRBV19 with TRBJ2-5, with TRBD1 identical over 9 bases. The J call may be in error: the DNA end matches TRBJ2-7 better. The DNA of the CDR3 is TGTGCCAGCGGGACAGGGCTAAACTACGAGCAGTACTTC. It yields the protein CASGTGLNYEQYF.